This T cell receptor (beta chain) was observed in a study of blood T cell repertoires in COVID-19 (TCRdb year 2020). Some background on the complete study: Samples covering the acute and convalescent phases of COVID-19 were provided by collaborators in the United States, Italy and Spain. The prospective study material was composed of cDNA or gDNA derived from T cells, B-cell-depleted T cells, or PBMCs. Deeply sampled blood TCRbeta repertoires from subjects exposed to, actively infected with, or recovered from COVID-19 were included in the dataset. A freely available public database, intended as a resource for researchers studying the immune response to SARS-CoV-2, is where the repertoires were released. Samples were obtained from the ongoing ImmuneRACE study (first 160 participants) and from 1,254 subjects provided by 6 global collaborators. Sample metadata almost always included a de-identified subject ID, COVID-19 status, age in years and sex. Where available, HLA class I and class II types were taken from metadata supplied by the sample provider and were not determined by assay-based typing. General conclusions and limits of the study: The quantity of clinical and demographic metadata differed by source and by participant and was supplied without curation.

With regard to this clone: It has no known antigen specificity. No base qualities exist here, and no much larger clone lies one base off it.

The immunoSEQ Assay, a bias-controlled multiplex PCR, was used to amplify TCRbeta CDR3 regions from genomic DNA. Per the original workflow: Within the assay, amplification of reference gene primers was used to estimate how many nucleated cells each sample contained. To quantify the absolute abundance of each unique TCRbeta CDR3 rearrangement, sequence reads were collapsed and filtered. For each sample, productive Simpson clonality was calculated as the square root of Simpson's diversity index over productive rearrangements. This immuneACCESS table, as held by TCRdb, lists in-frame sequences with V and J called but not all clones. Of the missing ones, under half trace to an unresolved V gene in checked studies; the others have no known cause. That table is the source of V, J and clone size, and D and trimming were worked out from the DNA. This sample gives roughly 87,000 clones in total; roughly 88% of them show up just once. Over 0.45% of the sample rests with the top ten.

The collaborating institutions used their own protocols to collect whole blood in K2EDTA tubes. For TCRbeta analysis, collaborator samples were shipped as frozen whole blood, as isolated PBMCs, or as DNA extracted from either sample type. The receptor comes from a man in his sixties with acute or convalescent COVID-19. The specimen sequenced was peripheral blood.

The DNA sequence reads TGTGCCAGCAGCTTGAGGACAGAGTATGGCTACACCTTC. Its protein product is CASSLRTEYGYTF. This chain joins TRBV7-9 to TRBJ1-2; the D gene is perhaps TRBD1, on 6 matching bases. The CDR3 runs 13 residues from the cysteine to the phenylalanine. Kept here is only the CDR3 DNA, which spans 39 bases and is read in frame from base 1. CDR1 and CDR2 (SEHNR, FQNEAQ) derive from the germline V gene (reference sequence). Between the V and J ends, shortened by 3 bases and 5 bases respectively, the junction contains 10 bases.